The present T cell receptor (beta chain) was sequenced within a study of response to subunit inactivated influenza vaccine. In TCRdb, the RT-PCR reads were re-called with MiXCR into one record per CDR3 protein. The table has some 500,000 distinct CDR3 sequences, 10% to 15% seen once. The trim removed 0 bases at V and 7 bases at J, leaving 9 bases unmatched. Germline loops: CDR1 LGHDT, CDR2 YNNKEL (reference sequence). The CDR3 has 17 residues. This chain joins TRBV3-1 and TRBJ2-1; 10 positions agree with TRBD2. This clonotype was sampled from a man aged 50-59 years who received an inactivated influenza vaccine. The sequences come from PBMCs from blood, collected 40 to 50 days after vaccination. The CDR3 reads CASSQERVAGGWNEQFF. The DNA of the CDR3 is TGTGCCAGCAGCCAAGAGAGAGTAGCGGGGGGATGGAATGAGCAGTTCTTC.